Below, 9 T cell receptor beta chains from the same sample are listed, as sequenced in a study of shared clonotypes between healthy human individuals. Sequencing was performed with immunoSEQ multiplex PCR; in TCRdb, only in-frame clones are kept and a portion is missing. The sample consists of some 2,000,000 clones, about 94% of them appearing once. Naive CD8 cells lacked CD45RO, underwent positive selection for CCR7 and left out terminally differentiated effector memory CD45RA+ cells. Sequencing was done on a sample of naive CD8+ T cells sorted from blood. These receptors were collected from a man in his late teens or twenties in good health.

This rearrangement joins TRBV11-2 to TRBJ2-1; D is unresolved. This CDR3 contains 15 residues. The V end lost 0 bases, the J end lost 4 bases, and 10 bases lay between the germline ends. CDR1 is SGHAT, CDR2 FQNNGV, per germline. CDR3 DNA: TGTGCCAGCAGCTTAGATATTAGGTATTACAATGAGCAGTTCTTC. As protein: CASSLDIRYYNEQFF.

The rearrangement joins TRBV29-1 to TRBJ2-7; TRBD2 agrees at 11 bases. The germline gives CDR1 SQVTM, CDR2 ANQGSEA. The V gene end was trimmed by 8 bases and the J gene end by 1 base; junction bases not matched to a gene: 7. CDR3 length: 14 amino acids. The CDR3 DNA sequence: TGCAGCATAAAAGGGACTAGCGGATCCTACGAGCAGTACTTC. Its protein is CSIKGTSGSYEQYF.

This clone was seen a few times. In the same sample, other DNA sequences code for this CDR3. V usage is TRBV4-1 and J usage is TRBJ2-5; either TRBD1 or TRBD2 may fit D (5 bases each). The V gene's germline CDR1 is MGHRA and CDR2 YSYEKL. This CDR3 is built from 13 residues. The V end was cut by 1 base, the J end by 3 bases, with 6 bases between. The CDR3 DNA sequence: TGCGCCAGCAGCCAAGTGGGGGAAGAGACCCAGTACTTC. This encodes CASSQVGEETQYF.

This clone has only one observation. The chain joins TRBV27 to TRBJ2-1; 7 bases match TRBD1. Germline V gives CDR1 MNHEY, CDR2 SMNVEV (reference sequence). This CDR3 is built from 15 residues. V lost 7 bases, J lost 3 bases, and 9 bases stayed unmatched. DNA of the CDR3: TGTGCCAGCACCTCGACAGGGCCCCTCTACAATGAGCAGTTCTTC. It translates to CASTSTGPLYNEQFF.

The chain employs TRBV5-4 and TRBJ1-2, with D perhaps matching TRBD1 (5 bases). CDR3 length: 15 residues. V dropped 6 bases and J dropped 6 bases, with 21 bases sitting between them. The V gene's germline CDR1 is SGHNT and CDR2 YYREEE (reference sequence). This CDR3 is CASKTTGGGINGYTF. DNA of the CDR3: TGTGCCAGCAAGACTACGGGGGGAGGGATCAATGGCTACACCTTC.

The V call is TRBV10-3, the J call TRBJ2-7; tentatively, D is TRBD1 (6 bases). Trimming took off 0 bases at V and 0 bases at J, with 9 bases between the two ends. The CDR3 is made up of 15 amino acids. CDR1 and CDR2 from the germline V gene are ENHRY and SYGVKD. CDR3 in amino acids: CAISESGGTSYEQYF. CDR3 sequence (DNA): TGTGCCATCAGTGAGTCAGGGGGAACCTCCTACGAGCAGTACTTC.

This sequence joins TRBV27 and TRBJ2-5; a weak D match, TRBD2 (6 bases). There are 14 residues in the CDR3. The germline gives CDR1 MNHEY, CDR2 SMNVEV (reference sequence). V was shortened by 4 bases and J by 4 bases, with 13 bases between the two germline ends. The CDR3 sequence is CASSSRGVLETQYF. DNA for the CDR3: TGTGCCAGCAGTTCCCGCGGGGTCCTAGAGACCCAGTACTTC.

The rearrangement links TRBV27 to TRBJ2-5; D might be TRBD2 (5 bases). This CDR3 is 14 amino acids long. Trimming pared 5 bases from V and 5 bases from J, leaving 15 bases between. Germline assignment: CDR1 MNHEY and CDR2 SMNVEV (reference sequence). The CDR3 here is CASSPRTPGETQYF. The DNA of the CDR3 is TGTGCCAGCAGTCCGCGGACGCCGGGGGAGACCCAGTACTTC.

The J gene is TRBJ1-3, the V gene TRBV9; 8 bases are shared with TRBD1. Looked up from germline, CDR1 is SGDLS and CDR2 is YYNGEE. Losses at the gene ends were 1 base for V and 4 bases for J; bases not matched to a gene: 4. The CDR3 loop spans 15 amino acids. CDR3 nucleotide sequence: TGTGCCAGCAGCGTACAGGGGGCGGACGGAAACACCATATATTTT. This encodes CASSVQGADGNTIYF.